This entry concerns a single T cell receptor beta chain. The clone's antigen remains unknown. The input lacks base qualities; no much larger clone sits a single base away. Reading from cysteine to phenylalanine, the CDR3 counts 15 amino acids. Only the CDR3 DNA stays, 45 bases, in frame from base 1. At the junction V is shortened by 7 bases and J by 4 bases, with 14 bases in between. CDR1 and CDR2 are read off the germline V gene as SGHTA and FQGTGA. The entire isolated RNA was reverse transcribed using the High Capacity cDNA Reverse Transcription Kit, and thus expressed TCRB transcripts were sequenced. Deep immunoSEQ sequencing was applied to naive, central memory and regulatory T cell samples, giving an average of about 3.6 million total reads per sample. After sorted cells were lysed in RLT buffer, RNA was extracted with DNase-treated RNeasy Micro or Mini kits, with the choice depending on cell number. Each cell subset was processed separately to prevent cross-contamination, with patient and healthy donor samples processed together. The immunoSEQ multiplex PCR was used to amplify TCRB sequences from cDNA, generating 87-bp fragments that spanned the CDR3 region. The amplicons were sequenced using the Illumina HiSeq platform. Under the source paper's analysis protocol: Synthetic template baselines were used to correct PCR bias computationally, reads within Hamming distance 2 were collapsed together, and singletons that could not be merged were discarded. Reads were aligned to IMGT to assign V, D and J genes, CDR3 length, and insertions or deletions at six rearrangement sites. Within each subset, clonotype counts were normalized to sorted cell number, and only after that were true diversity and Gini coefficients computed with the tcR R package. The overlap coefficient, calculated on TCRB nucleotide sequences, was used to quantify repertoire sharing. In TCRdb, the immuneACCESS table is reduced to in-frame sequences with V and J assigned. These tables do not hold every clone; where another copy was compared, an unresolved V gene accounts for under half, and the others remain unexplained. That table furnishes V, J and clone size, whereas the DNA furnished D and trimming. This sample is represented by around 150,000 clones; approximately 9.1% of them were singletons. The ten largest clones represent about 0.75% of the sample.

A single peripheral blood draw of roughly 0.11 L on average was collected from each donor into heparinised tubes. Using a panel that included CD45RO, CCR7, CD25, CD127, CD95 and CD27, naive, central memory, regulatory and stem cell-like memory CD4+ T cells were sorted on a BD FACSAria II. Every sorted population had a purity above 95%. PBMCs were isolated immediately by Lymphoprep density gradient centrifugation and stained directly without culture. To minimize batch effects, samples were stained and sorted in pairs, one healthy donor with one patient per experiment. This sample was taken from a study of beta chain features in type 1 diabetes (dated by TCRdb to 2016 to 2019). Background for the entire study: No differences in mean age, gender distribution, total cell number or subset yield were found between patients and healthy donors. A total of about 100 million sorted cells were examined across all samples, and RNA yield correlated strongly with the number of cells per subset. The study compared TCRB repertoires of sorted circulating CD4+ T cell subsets between recently diagnosed type 1 diabetes patients and matched healthy donors. Naive and central memory subsets were obtained from all 28 donors, but regulatory and stem cell-like memory subsets were isolated from only 8 patients and 8 healthy donors. Study-level results and caveats: Type 1 diabetes patients showed a moderate but significant shortening of TCRB CDR3 length in all four CD4+ subsets. Only small numbers of individuals were included in the HLA sub-analyses, which left unresolved whether HLA type had any influence on TCRB rearrangement. The naive, central memory and regulatory TCRB repertoires appeared to resemble one another more closely among patients than among healthy donors. Because cDNA was sequenced instead of genomic DNA, activated cells with high expression could be over-represented, although the groups did not differ in activation or CD3 levels. At VDJ recombination sites, type 1 diabetes patients had fewer insertions and more deleted nucleotides, which implies abnormalities in thymic rearrangement. PCR may preferentially amplify shorter templates, but because patient and control samples were amplified and corrected together, any resulting skew would affect both groups equally.

The V and J segments used are TRBV7-3 and TRBJ2-6; the D gene is unclear. This TCR derives from a woman between 25 and 40 years old with type 1 diabetes. Sequencing was carried out using central memory CD4+ T cells from blood. The CDR3 corresponds to CASTPSGTGANVLTF. The DNA reads TGTGCCAGCACTCCGTCGGGTACAGGGGCCAACGTCCTGACTTTC.